This is a list of T cell receptor beta chains from one sample in a study of shared clonotypes between healthy human individuals. Sequenced by immunoSEQ multiplex PCR; TCRdb stores in-frame clones only, minus some. The sample carries roughly 450,000 clones, about four fifths recorded once. Sequencing was carried out using PBMCs. The receptor source for this set is a woman aged 40 to 55 in good health. Some clones in this sample may be carry-over from other donors' samples. Both conserved end residues are part of each CDR3. The D gene is left open where the match is weak. Size is omitted from some rows. Given values are once, few, many or a class for expanded clones.

D,J,V,size,DNA,CDR3
TRBD2,TRBJ2-1,TRBV5-4,.,TGTGCCATTAGCGGGAGGGCCTACAATGAGCAGTTCTTC,CAISGRAYNEQFF
TRBD2,TRBJ2-1,TRBV4-1,.,TGCGCCAGCAGCCAAAGATCTAGCGGGAGTAGTGGTAATGAGCAGTTCTTC,CASSQRSSGSSGNEQFF
TRBD2,TRBJ2-5,TRBV29-1,once,TGCAGCGTTGAAGCCGCTAGCGGGTACCAAGAGACCCAGTACTTC,CSVEAASGYQETQYF
.,TRBJ1-5,TRBV15,.,TGTGCCACCAGTGCGCTGGGCGGTCAGCCCCAGCATTTT,CATSALGGQPQHF
.,TRBJ1-2,TRBV28,.,TGTGCCACCGGGACGGAAAACTATGGCTACACCTTC,CATGTENYGYTF
TRBD1,TRBJ1-6,TRBV28,few,TGTGCCAGCAGTTTGGGGTACAGGGGTGAATCACCCCTCCACTTT,CASSLGYRGESPLHF
TRBD2,TRBJ2-2,TRBV18,.,TGTGCCAGCTCACCAGCAAGCGGGAGGGGATCCGGGGAGCTGTTTTTT,CASSPASGRGSGELFF
.,TRBJ2-1,TRBV11-2,.,TGTGCCAGCAGCTTAGGTATTGAGGACAAACAGTTCTTC,CASSLGIEDKQFF
.,TRBJ1-5,TRBV30,few,TGTGCCTGGCGGGACACCATGGGGAATCAGCCCCAGCATTTT,CAWRDTMGNQPQHF
.,TRBJ1-3,TRBV30,.,TGTGCCTGGAGTGAGGGATTATTGGGGGCGCTGGGAAACACCATATATTTT,CAWSEGLLGALGNTIYF
TRBD1,TRBJ1-3,TRBV19,.,TGTGCCAGTAGTGCCCAACAGGGGTTGGCCATATATTTT,CASSAQQGLAIYF
TRBD2,TRBJ2-5,TRBV7-7,once,TGTGCCAGCAGCGTCTCCCTAGCGGGGCAGGAGACCCAGTACTTC,CASSVSLAGQETQYF
TRBD2,TRBJ2-5,TRBV5-1,.,TGCGCCAGCAGCAAGACTAGCGGGAGTAGTTGGGGGGAGACCCAGTACTTC,CASSKTSGSSWGETQYF
TRBD2,TRBJ2-3,TRBV28,many,TGTGCCAGTCTAGCGGGACCCACAGATACGCAGTATTTT,CASLAGPTDTQYF
TRBD1,TRBJ2-5,TRBV7-7,.,TGTGCCAGCAGCTTAGACAGGGGTGGCGAGACCCAGTACTTC,CASSLDRGGETQYF
TRBD1,TRBJ1-1,TRBV27,.,TGTGCCAGCAGTCATACCGGGACAGGGACACCTTTCTTT,CASSHTGTGTPFF
TRBD1,TRBJ1-5,TRBV11-2,.,TGTGCCAGCAGCTTAGGACAGGGGGGGAGTCAGCCCCAGCATTTT,CASSLGQGGSQPQHF
TRBD1,TRBJ2-7,TRBV28,once,TGTGCCAGCAGTTTCGGGACAGGGGATGGGCAGTACTTC,CASSFGTGDGQYF
.,TRBJ1-1,TRBV19,few,TGTGCCAGTAGTTTTAAGTCGGGACGGTCGAACACTGAAGCTTTCTTT,CASSFKSGRSNTEAFF
.,TRBJ2-3,TRBV5-1,once,TGCGCCAGCAGCGTGGGGGGGCGCACAGATACGCAGTATTTT,CASSVGGRTDTQYF
.,TRBJ2-7,TRBV30,.,TGTGCCTGGAGTGTTTGGAGCCACGAGCAGTACTTC,CAWSVWSHEQYF
.,TRBJ2-5,TRBV6-5,.,TGTGCCAGCACCGACCCCCTCCGGAGAGAGACCCAGTACTTC,CASTDPLRRETQYF
TRBD1,TRBJ1-1,TRBV30,.,TGTGCCAGCCACAGGGGTGGCACTGAAGCTTTCTTT,CASHRGGTEAFF
.,TRBJ1-5,TRBV19,.,TGTGCCAGTAGTACCGGACAACAGCCCCAGCATTTT,CASSTGQQPQHF
TRBD1,TRBJ2-5,TRBV11-2,.,TGTGCCAGCAGCCAGACAGGGGGAGGGACCCAGTACTTC,CASSQTGGGTQYF
.,TRBJ1-5,TRBV28,.,TGTGCCACACGGGACCCCAATCAGCCCCAGCATTTT,CATRDPNQPQHF
.,TRBJ2-1,TRBV10-3,.,TGTGCCATCAGTGAGTCGGGGGGACGCTCCTACAATGAGCAGTTCTTC,CAISESGGRSYNEQFF
.,TRBJ2-5,TRBV18,.,TGTGCCAGCTCAGTTAGAGGGTTCCAAGAGACCCAGTACTTC,CASSVRGFQETQYF
.,TRBJ2-3,TRBV4-1,.,TGCGCCAGCAGCCAACTAGCGCGAGACACAGATACGCAGTATTTT,CASSQLARDTDTQYF
TRBD1,TRBJ2-1,TRBV2,.,TGTGCCAGCAGGGGACAGTCGAACAATGAGCAGTTCTTC,CASRGQSNNEQFF
TRBD2,TRBJ2-3,TRBV5-5,.,TGTGCCAGCAGCCGTAGCGGGATAGTAGTAGATACGCAGTATTTT,CASSRSGIVVDTQYF
TRBD2,TRBJ2-2,TRBV5-1,.,TGCGCCAGCAAAGTCGCGGGAGTTAACACCGGGGAGCTGTTTTTT,CASKVAGVNTGELFF
.,TRBJ1-2,TRBV5-1,.,TGCGCCAGCAGCCGGGACGGCGGTAACTATGGCTACACCTTC,CASSRDGGNYGYTF
.,TRBJ2-7,TRBV2,.,TGTGCCAGCAAGGGGGACACCCGCTCCTACGAGCAGTACTTC,CASKGDTRSYEQYF
.,TRBJ2-3,TRBV5-1,few,TGCGCCAGCAGCTTGGAGGTAGAAACAGATACGCAGTATTTT,CASSLEVETDTQYF
TRBD1,TRBJ2-1,TRBV28,.,TGTGCCAGCAGTTTCCATTCCGGGACAGGGGTACCTGAGCAGTTCTTC,CASSFHSGTGVPEQFF
.,TRBJ1-2,TRBV28,.,TGTGCCAGCAGTTTAAGGACCTATGGCTACACCTTC,CASSLRTYGYTF
TRBD2,TRBJ2-7,TRBV19,.,TGTGCCAGTAGTATAGGTCTCGGCGGGAGTTACTACGAGCAGTACTTC,CASSIGLGGSYYEQYF
.,TRBJ1-1,TRBV5-1,.,TGCGCCAGCAGCGGACACCTGAACACTGAAGCTTTCTTT,CASSGHLNTEAFF
.,TRBJ2-3,TRBV9,.,TGTGCCAGCAGCGTCCTGAGCGGCACAGATACGCAGTATTTT,CASSVLSGTDTQYF
TRBD1,TRBJ1-2,TRBV2,.,TGTGCCAGCAGTCCAGACAGGGCCTTAAGTGGCTACACCTTC,CASSPDRALSGYTF